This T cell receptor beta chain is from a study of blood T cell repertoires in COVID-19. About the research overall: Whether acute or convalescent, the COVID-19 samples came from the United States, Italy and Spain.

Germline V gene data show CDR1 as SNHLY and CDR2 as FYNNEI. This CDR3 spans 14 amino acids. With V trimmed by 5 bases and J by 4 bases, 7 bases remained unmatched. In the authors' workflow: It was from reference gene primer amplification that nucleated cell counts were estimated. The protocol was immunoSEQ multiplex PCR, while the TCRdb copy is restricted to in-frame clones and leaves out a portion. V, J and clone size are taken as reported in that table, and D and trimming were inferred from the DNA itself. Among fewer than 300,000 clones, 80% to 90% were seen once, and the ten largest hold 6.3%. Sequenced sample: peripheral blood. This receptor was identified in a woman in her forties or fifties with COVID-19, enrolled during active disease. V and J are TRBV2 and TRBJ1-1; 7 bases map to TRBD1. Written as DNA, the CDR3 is TGTGCCAGCAGTAAAAACTCAGGGGGCACTGAAGCTTTCTTT. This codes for CASSKNSGGTEAFF.